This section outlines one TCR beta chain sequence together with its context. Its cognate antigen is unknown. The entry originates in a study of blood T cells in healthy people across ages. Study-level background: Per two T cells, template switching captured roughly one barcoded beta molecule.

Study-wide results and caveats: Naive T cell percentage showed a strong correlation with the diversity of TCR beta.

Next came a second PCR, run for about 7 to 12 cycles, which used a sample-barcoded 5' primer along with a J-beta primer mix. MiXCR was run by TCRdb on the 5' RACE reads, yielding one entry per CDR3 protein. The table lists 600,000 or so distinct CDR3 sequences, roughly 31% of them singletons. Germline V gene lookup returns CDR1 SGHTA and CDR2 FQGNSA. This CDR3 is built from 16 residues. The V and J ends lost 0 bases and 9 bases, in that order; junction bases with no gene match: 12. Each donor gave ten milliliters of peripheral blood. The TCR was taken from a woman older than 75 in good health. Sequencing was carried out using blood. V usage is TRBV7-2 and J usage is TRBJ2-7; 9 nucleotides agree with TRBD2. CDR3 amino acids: CASSLAQPASGATQYF. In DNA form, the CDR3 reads TGTGCCAGCAGCTTAGCGCAGCCGGCTAGCGGGGCTACGCAGTACTTC.